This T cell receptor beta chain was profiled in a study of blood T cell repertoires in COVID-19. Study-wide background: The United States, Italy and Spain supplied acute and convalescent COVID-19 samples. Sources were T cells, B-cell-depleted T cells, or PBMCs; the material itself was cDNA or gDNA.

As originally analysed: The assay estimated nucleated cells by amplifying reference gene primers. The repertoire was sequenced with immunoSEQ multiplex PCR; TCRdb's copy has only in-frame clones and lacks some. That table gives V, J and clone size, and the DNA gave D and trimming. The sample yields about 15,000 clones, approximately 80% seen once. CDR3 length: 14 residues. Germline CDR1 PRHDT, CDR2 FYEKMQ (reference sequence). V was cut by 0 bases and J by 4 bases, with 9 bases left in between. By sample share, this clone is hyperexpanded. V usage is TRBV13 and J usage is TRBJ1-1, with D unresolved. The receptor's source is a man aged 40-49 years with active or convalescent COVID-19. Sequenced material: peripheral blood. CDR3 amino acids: CASSLGQDFTEAFF. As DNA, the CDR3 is TGTGCCAGCAGCTTAGGCCAGGATTTCACTGAAGCTTTCTTT.